These 29 T cell receptor beta chains were all obtained from the same sample, sequenced in a study of T-cell memory formation after mild COVID-19. TCRdb redid the calling of the 5' RACE reads with MiXCR, one entry per CDR3 protein. The repertoire holds roughly 200,000 distinct CDR3 sequences, with around 8.8% as singletons. Sequencing used PBMCs or a T cell subset sorted from them (not recorded which). The receptors here all came from a man between 18 and 29 years old who had mild COVID-19 (a few samples of this study predate the infection). Cell type and time point are not known.

This clonotype has at least ten counts. The chain recombines TRBV5-1 with TRBJ2-3; 8 bases are shared with TRBD1. Trimming took 6 bases from V and 3 from J; bases not matched to a gene: 9. Germline V gene sequence: CDR1 SGHRS, CDR2 YFSETQ. There are 15 residues in the CDR3. The CDR3 region is CASNFGQGGTDTQYF. CDR3 DNA: TGCGCCAGCAACTTCGGACAGGGTGGTACAGATACGCAGTATTTT.

The genes are TRBV7-9 and TRBJ2-1; D is ambiguous. Germline V CDR1 and CDR2: SEHNR, FQNEAQ (reference sequence). The germline V and J ends were trimmed by 5 bases and 6 bases, with 11 bases remaining between them. The CDR3 runs 13 residues. In DNA form, the CDR3 reads TGTGCCAGCAGCCCCTGGGGTAGCAATGAGCAGTTCTTC. This gives the protein CASSPWGSNEQFF. The whole variable domain, filled in from reference TRBV7-9 and TRBJ2-1, reads DTGVSQNPRHKITKRGQNVTFRCDPISEHNRLYWYRQTLGQGPEFLTYFQNEAQLEKSRLLSDRFSAERPKGSFSTLEIQRTEQGDSAMYLCASSPWGSNEQFFGPGTRLTVL.

The chain couples TRBV7-2 to TRBJ2-7, with TRBD2 matching 13 bases. J gave up 5 bases and V 5 bases, and 3 bases lay outside the gene matches. The CDR3 consists of 14 residues. Germline CDR1 reads SGHTA; CDR2 reads FQGNSA. The CDR3 is CASSLTSGGDEQYF. CDR3 coding DNA: TGTGCCAGCAGCCTAACTAGCGGGGGGGACGAGCAGTACTTC.

This clonotype was seen only a few times. V gene TRBV7-2 combines with J gene TRBJ2-3; TRBD2 aligns across 8 bases. V dropped 7 bases and J dropped 2; count of bases not matched to a gene: 8. Looked up from germline, CDR1 is SGHTA and CDR2 is FQGNSA. The CDR3 runs to 15 residues. CDR3 loop: CASKHRGGNTDTQYF. The CDR3 DNA follows: TGTGCCAGCAAGCATCGGGGGGGCAACACAGATACGCAGTATTTT.

This clonotype was counted only a few times. This chain connects TRBV19 to TRBJ1-5; no definite D call. CDR1 and CDR2 from the germline V gene are LNHDA and SQIVND (reference sequence). Trimming removed 5 bases from V and 4 bases from J, with 15 bases in between. The CDR3 is 15 residues long. The CDR3 coding sequence is TGTGCCAGTAGTGGCCGGGCCTACACAAATCAGCCCCAGCATTTT. Translating gives CASSGRAYTNQPQHF.

The chain links TRBV7-9 to TRBJ1-1; 7 bases map to TRBD1. This CDR3 spans 16 amino acids. From germline, CDR1 is SEHNR and CDR2 FQNEAQ (reference sequence). J was trimmed by 5 bases and V by 0 bases; bases with no gene match: 9. DNA for the CDR3: TGTGCCAGCAGCTTAGCTGCCCGACAGGGTGGGACTGAAGCTTTCTTT. Its protein is CASSLAARQGGTEAFF.

The chain joins TRBV7-2 to TRBJ2-3; perhaps TRBD2 as D (6 bases). V lost 4 bases, J lost 0 bases, and 11 bases lay in between. The V gene's germline CDR1 is SGHTA and CDR2 FQGNSA. This CDR3 has 15 residues. This CDR3 is CASSSDYLSTDTQYF. Written as DNA, the CDR3 is TGTGCCAGCAGCTCGGACTACCTAAGCACAGATACGCAGTATTTT.

This chain links TRBV10-3 with TRBJ1-2, with 12 bases lining up with TRBD1. V gave up 5 bases and J gave up 2 bases; unmatched junction bases: 3. Germline V CDR1 and CDR2: ENHRY, SYGVKD. The CDR3 has 15 amino acids. In DNA form, the CDR3 reads TGTGCCATCAGTTCCGGGACAGGGGGCAACTATGGCTACACCTTC. Protein sequence: CAISSGTGGNYGYTF.

This clonotype has a count of ten or more. This chain joins TRBV20-1 and TRBJ2-5; 7 bases map to TRBD1. The V and J ends lost 7 bases and 3 bases, in that order; junction bases with no gene match: 11. CDR3 size: 14 residues. Germline V lookup: CDR1 DFQATT, CDR2 SNEGSKA (reference sequence). CDR3 region: CSGGDRVIKETQYF. CDR3 nucleotide sequence: TGCAGTGGCGGAGACAGGGTGATAAAAGAGACCCAGTACTTC.

CDR3 sequence: CSARDRRGGYNEQFF. For the CDR3, the DNA is TGCAGTGCTAGAGATCGGCGGGGGGGCTACAATGAGCAGTTCTTC. V gene TRBV20-1 combines with J gene TRBJ2-1, with 9 bases aligning to TRBD2. Germline assignment: CDR1 DFQATT and CDR2 SNEGSKA (reference sequence). The V gene end was trimmed by 0 bases and the J gene end by 3 bases; junction bases not matched to a gene: 3. This CDR3 is built from 15 residues.

The V call is TRBV20-1, the J call TRBJ1-6; unclear D gene. Per the germline V gene, CDR1 is DFQATT and CDR2 is SNEGSKA (reference sequence). Trimming took off 6 bases at V and 0 bases at J, with 9 bases between the two ends. This CDR3 has 14 amino acids. CDR3 protein: CSAPRDSYNSPLHF. In DNA form, the CDR3 reads TGCAGTGCCCCAAGGGACTCCTATAATTCACCCCTCCACTTT.

This clonotype showed up just a few times. The chain couples TRBV4-1 to TRBJ1-6; the D gene is possibly TRBD1 (5 bases). This CDR3 has 15 residues. Germline-derived CDR1 and CDR2 are MGHRA and YSYEKL. Trimming left V 2 bases short and J 7 bases short, with 12 bases between. The CDR3: CASSQRSRDNSPLHF. CDR3 DNA sequence: TGCGCCAGCAGCCAAAGGAGCAGGGACAATTCACCCCTCCACTTT.

The J gene is TRBJ1-1, the V gene TRBV28; D uncertain. The CDR3 has 15 amino acids. The V gene lost 2 bases and the J gene lost 3 bases, with 13 bases spanning the gap. The germline CDR1 and CDR2 sequences are MDHEN and SYDVKM. In DNA, the CDR3 is TGTGCCAGCAGTTTAGGACCGAAGCGGTACACTGAAGCTTTCTTT. This encodes CASSLGPKRYTEAFF.

This clonotype was counted a few times. V gene TRBV5-1 combines with J gene TRBJ2-1; D not resolved. The germline V and J ends were trimmed by 4 bases and 1 base, with 12 bases remaining between them. The CDR3 spans 15 residues. Germline CDR1 and CDR2: SGHRS and YFSETQ. Here the CDR3 reads CASSVGTASYNEQFF. Written as DNA, the CDR3 is TGCGCCAGCAGCGTGGGAACAGCATCCTACAATGAGCAGTTCTTC.

In this sample, this clonotype turned up a few times. V is TRBV6-2 or TRBV6-3 and J is TRBJ2-1; a weak D match, TRBD2 (5 bases). The germline V and J ends were trimmed by 3 bases and 4 bases, with 13 bases remaining between them. CDR3 size: 15 residues. Germline V gene sequence: CDR1 MNHEY, CDR2 SVGEGT. The CDR3 sequence is CASSYRGFRYNEQFF. The CDR3 region has the DNA TGTGCCAGCAGTTATCGGGGATTTCGATACAATGAGCAGTTCTTC.

The chain employs TRBV28 and TRBJ2-5, with 8 positions matching TRBD1. V trimming: 11 bases; J trimming: 5 bases; junction bases outside the gene matches: 10. In germline, CDR1 is MDHEN, CDR2 SYDVKM. This CDR3 contains 13 residues. CDR3 DNA sequence: TGTGCCGCGGGCAGGGACAGGCGGGAGACCCAGTACTTC. Translated: CAAGRDRRETQYF.

This clonotype was counted between two and nine times. The genes are TRBV5-7 and TRBJ2-5; 11 bases align to TRBD1. TRBV5-7 is treated as an ORF (open reading frame) with a function not yet certain. The CDR3 sequence is 17 residues long. V dropped 4 bases and J dropped 2; count of bases not matched to a gene: 10. In DNA, the CDR3 is TGTGCCAGCAGCCCACCAGCTGGGGACAGGGGGCAAGAGACCCAGTACTTC. As protein: CASSPPAGDRGQETQYF.

This clonotype was observed a handful of times. The chain carries TRBV12-3 or TRBV12-4 and TRBJ2-1; the match to TRBD1 covers 7 bases. J gave up 2 bases and V 4 bases, and 2 bases lay outside the gene matches. This CDR3 region has 14 residues. DNA for the CDR3: TGTGCCAGCAGTTCGGACAGGACCTACAATGAGCAGTTCTTC. Protein product: CASSSDRTYNEQFF.

The chain's CDR3 is CASSPGPTRNQPQHF. The CDR3 DNA follows: TGTGCCAGCTCACCGGGTCCGACTCGGAATCAGCCCCAGCATTTT. The chain recombines TRBV18 with TRBJ1-5; D remains unclear. Germline assignment: CDR1 KGHSH and CDR2 LQKENI. V lost 3 bases and J 4 bases, leaving 13 bases between the germline ends. This CDR3 region has 15 residues.

This clonotype was observed many times. This chain links TRBV7-9 with TRBJ1-6; 9 positions match TRBD1. The CDR3 sequence is 15 residues long. Trimming took 6 bases from V and 5 from J; bases not matched to a gene: 5. Germline CDR1 is SEHNR and CDR2 is FQNEAQ (reference sequence). For the CDR3, the DNA is TGTGCCAGCAGTGGAGGGGACAGGGATAATTCACCCCTCCACTTT. Translating gives CASSGGDRDNSPLHF.

Ten or more counts support this clonotype. The V call is TRBV5-1, the J call TRBJ1-6; a possible D gene is TRBD1 (5 bases). Germline-derived CDR1 and CDR2 are SGHRS and YFSETQ. The V end was cut by 1 base, the J end by 0 bases, with 11 bases between. The CDR3 consists of 17 residues. Written as DNA, the CDR3 is TGCGCCAGCAGCTTGCGGGACGGAAGCTCCTATAATTCACCCCTCCACTTT. Its protein product is CASSLRDGSSYNSPLHF.

At least ten counts were recorded for this clonotype. The chain links TRBV7-2 to TRBJ2-3; 8 bases agree with TRBD2. This CDR3 has 18 residues. Trimming removed 5 bases from V and 7 bases from J; junction bases left unmatched: 20. Germline V gene lookup returns CDR1 SGHTA and CDR2 FQGNSA. CDR3 nucleotides: TGTGCCAGCAGCCGACCCGCGGGGGGCTCCAGCCTCGGACATACGCAGTATTTT. It is translated as CASSRPAGGSSLGHTQYF.

The chain has TRBV12-3 or TRBV12-4 and TRBJ1-2, with D possibly matching TRBD1 (5 bases). There are 14 residues in the CDR3. V was pared by 5 bases and J by 4 bases, with 14 bases between. CDR3 sequence reads: CASSRTGEGYGYTF. The CDR3 DNA reads TGTGCCAGCAGTCGAACAGGAGAGGGCTATGGCTACACCTTC.

This clonotype was counted only a few times. This chain links TRBV25-1 with TRBJ2-7, with D possibly called TRBD1 or TRBD2 (6 bases each). Germline V gene sequence: CDR1 MGHDK, CDR2 SYGVNS. With 7 bases removed from V and 1 base from J, the gap between germline ends came to 17 bases. The CDR3 loop spans 15 amino acids. The CDR3 loop is CASIRTGGQSYEQYV. In nucleotides, the CDR3 is TGTGCCAGCATCCGGACTGGGGGGCAATCCTACGAGCAGTACGTC.

CDR3 residues: CSARDGAGPDNEQFF. The CDR3 DNA reads TGCAGTGCTAGAGATGGGGCAGGGCCTGACAATGAGCAGTTCTTC. The V gene is TRBV20-1, the J gene TRBJ2-1, with D perhaps TRBD1 (5 bases). This CDR3 is 15 amino acids long. The germline CDR1 and CDR2 sequences are DFQATT and SNEGSKA (reference sequence). V was trimmed by 0 bases and J by 5 bases, leaving 14 bases between them.

The chain employs TRBV18 and TRBJ2-7, with a weak D call TRBD1 (6 bases). The V and J ends lost 6 bases and 3 bases respectively, with 12 bases between them. This CDR3 has 13 residues. Germline loops: CDR1 KGHSH, CDR2 LQKENI. The CDR3 DNA reads TGTGCCAGCTCCCCTTACAGGGACTACGAGCAGTACGTC. Translation: CASSPYRDYEQYV.

The chain uses TRBV4-3 and TRBJ2-5, with D possibly matching TRBD1 (5 bases). The V gene's germline CDR1 is LGHNA and CDR2 YSLEER. CDR3 length: 15 residues. The V gene lost 0 bases and the J gene lost 2 bases, with 10 bases spanning the gap. As DNA, the CDR3 is TGCGCCAGCAGCCAAGATTCAGGGATACAAGAGACCCAGTACTTC. Residues: CASSQDSGIQETQYF.

The chain joins TRBV7-9 to TRBJ1-6; D remains ambiguous. Trimming shortened V by 6 bases and J by 4 bases, and 13 bases separated the two germline ends. Germline V gene sequence: CDR1 SEHNR, CDR2 FQNEAQ (reference sequence). This CDR3 spans 15 amino acids. The chain's CDR3 is CASRTTGVYNSPLHF. As DNA, the CDR3 is TGTGCCAGCAGGACAACCGGGGTTTATAATTCACCCCTCCACTTT.

This clonotype came up a few times. CDR3: CAWSLAGGTDTQYF. CDR3 sequence (DNA): TGTGCCTGGAGTCTAGCGGGGGGCACAGATACGCAGTATTTT. The V and J genes are TRBV30 and TRBJ2-3, with 10 positions matching TRBD2. There are 14 residues in the CDR3. Germline CDR1 GTSNPN, CDR2 SVGIG (reference sequence). Trimming removed 2 bases from V and 1 base from J; junction bases left unmatched: 0.